Here is one T cell receptor beta chain with its context. Profiled with immunoSEQ multiplex PCR; TCRdb holds only in-frame clones, not every one. Of tens of thousands of clones in the sample, about nine tenths were seen once. Sampling times: baseline, cycle 4 day 1, cycle 7 day 1. In germline, CDR1 is MDHEN, CDR2 SYDVKM. The CDR3 is 14 residues long. The V gene lost 6 bases and the J gene lost 2 bases, with 13 bases spanning the gap. The source of the sample is a study of OX40 agonist ivuxolimab in advanced cancers. The chain recombines TRBV28 with TRBJ1-1, with D maybe TRBD1 (5 bases). Material: CD4+ or CD8+ T cells sorted from blood, obtained in a trial of the OX40 agonist ivuxolimab. The receptor comes from an adult with an advanced solid tumor such as melanoma, head and neck, liver or kidney cancer. DNA for the CDR3: TGTGCCAGCAGAACCGGGGGGGTCAACACTGAAGCTTTCTTT. Translated, it gives CASRTGGVNTEAFF.